One and the same sample provided the 29 T cell receptor beta chains below, sequenced in a study of T cell repertoires in cytomegalovirus infection. TCRdb ran MiXCR on the reads and lists one entry per CDR3 protein. The sample consists of about 740,000 distinct CDR3 sequences, 35% of them appearing once. Material for sequencing was PBMCs. Source of these receptors: a human donor in good health (CMV status not recorded). Some clones in this sample may be carry-over from other donors' samples.

This sequence joins TRBV7-2 and TRBJ2-3; TRBD1 might be the D (6 bases). CDR1 and CDR2 (germline): SGHTA, FQGNSA. V dropped 4 bases and J dropped 2 bases, with 25 bases sitting between them. This CDR3 has 19 residues. CDR3 residues: CASSSRGSRGGPHTDTQYF. CDR3 in DNA: TGTGCCAGCAGCTCCAGAGGGTCTAGAGGGGGACCACACACAGATACGCAGTATTTT.

The sample holds many counts of this clonotype. The chain couples TRBV12-3 or TRBV12-4 to TRBJ2-3; tentative D call: TRBD2 (5 bases). The CDR3 totals 16 residues. Trimming took off 1 base at V and 4 bases at J, with 15 bases between the two ends. Here the CDR3 reads CASSLEGSSLADTQYF. CDR3 nucleotide sequence: TGTGCCAGCAGTTTAGAAGGGTCTAGCTTAGCAGATACGCAGTATTTT.

This clonotype appeared a few times. The genes are TRBV7-2 and TRBJ2-1, with a possible D match to TRBD1 (6 bases). Trimming shortened V by 4 bases and J by 7 bases, and 17 bases separated the two germline ends. This CDR3 spans 15 amino acids. Germline assignment: CDR1 SGHTA and CDR2 FQGNSA. This CDR3 reads CASSSVGRGLNEQFF. The CDR3 nucleotides are TGTGCCAGCAGCTCGGTGGGCAGGGGCCTTAATGAGCAGTTCTTC.

The V gene is TRBV29-1, the J gene TRBJ2-3; D gene unclear. The V gene's germline CDR1 is SQVTM and CDR2 ANQGSEA. V shed 6 bases and J shed 5 bases, with 15 bases lying between them. The CDR3 is 13 amino acids. Here the CDR3 reads CSVQPSYGDTQYF. CDR3 bases: TGCAGCGTCCAACCCTCCTATGGAGATACGCAGTATTTT.

This clonotype was counted many times. V is TRBV7-2 and J is TRBJ2-5, with D unclear. V gave up 3 bases and J gave up 1 base, with 9 bases separating them. CDR1 and CDR2 from the germline V gene are SGHTA and FQGNSA. This CDR3 comprises 14 residues. The CDR3 loop reads CASSFRRSQETQYF. DNA for the CDR3: TGTGCCAGCAGCTTTCGGCGGAGCCAAGAGACCCAGTACTTC. The full variable domain, in which reference TRBV7-2 and TRBJ2-5 provide the parts outside the CDR3, is GAGVSQSPSNKVTEKGKDVELRCDPISGHTALYWYRQSLGQGLEFLIYFQGNSAPDKSGLPSDRFSAERTGGSVSTLTIQRTQQEDSAVYLCASSFRRSQETQYFGPGTRLLVL.

The rearrangement uses TRBV20-1 and TRBJ1-1; D might be TRBD1 (5 bases). This CDR3 has 15 residues. Trimming pared 6 bases from V and 5 bases from J, leaving 22 bases between. The germline gives CDR1 DFQATT, CDR2 SNEGSKA (reference sequence). The CDR3 region is CSAPPAGRITTEAFF. DNA of the CDR3: TGCAGTGCACCACCTGCGGGACGGATTACTACTGAAGCTTTCTTT.

The V call is TRBV7-6, the J call TRBJ2-7, with TRBD2 matching 15 bases. V trimming: 5 bases; J trimming: 4 bases; junction bases outside the gene matches: 9. This CDR3 is 17 amino acids long. Germline V CDR1 and CDR2: SGHVS, FNYEAQ. Written as DNA, the CDR3 is TGTGCCAGCAGCCGAGGGGGACTAGCGGGAGGAGGGTACGAGCAGTACTTC. Its translation is CASSRGGLAGGGYEQYF.

This clonotype has just a few counts. J is TRBJ2-2 and V is TRBV5-5; 7 bases line up with TRBD1. Germline trimming cut 4 bases from V and 3 bases from J; bases unmatched to any gene: 6. Germline V lookup: CDR1 SGHKS, CDR2 YYEKEE (reference sequence). The CDR3 spans 15 residues. The CDR3 DNA follows: TGTGCCAGCAGCATCGACAGGGCTCACACCGGGGAGCTGTTTTTT. Protein sequence: CASSIDRAHTGELFF.

The count of this clonotype is one. This sequence joins TRBV7-2 and TRBJ2-5, with no clear D. The V gene's germline CDR1 is SGHTA and CDR2 FQGNSA. V was pared by 7 bases and J by 1 base, with 16 bases between. The CDR3 contains 15 residues. The CDR3 DNA follows: TGTGCCAGCAACCGAGGCCCCAGGACCCAAGAGACCCAGTACTTC. It yields the protein CASNRGPRTQETQYF.

A word on this clonotype: A much more abundant neighbour one base away suggests this may be a read error. This CDR3 fails to terminate in the conserved phenylalanine or tryptophan, so it likely reflects a read error. The rearrangement links TRBV7-2 to TRBJ2-7; 8 positions match TRBD1. Trimming removed 3 bases from V and 4 bases from J; junction bases left unmatched: 5. Germline V gene lookup returns CDR1 SGHTA and CDR2 FQGNSA. This CDR3 is 14 amino acids long. The CDR3: CASSLFQGAYEQYL. The CDR3 bases are TGTGCCAGCAGCTTGTTTCAGGGGGCTTACGAGCAGTACTTA.

Points on this clonotype: Mismatch with germline at one junction end may stem from a read error. This chain links TRBV5-3 with TRBJ1-1; D uncertain. TRBV5-3 is flagged as an ORF with uncertain function. The CDR3 contains 14 residues. CDR3 loop: CASSLQRTNTEAFF. The CDR3 DNA reads TGTGCCAGCAGCTTACAAAGGACCAACACTGAAGCTTTCTTT.

J is TRBJ1-2 and V is TRBV29-1; 7 nucleotides line up with TRBD1. This CDR3 spans 13 amino acids. Per germline, CDR1 SQVTM and CDR2 ANQGSEA. Losses at the gene ends were 7 bases for V and 2 bases for J; bases not matched to a gene: 7. The CDR3 nucleotides read TGCAGCGCCCAGGGGGGTGCCAACTATGGCTACACCTTC. As protein: CSAQGGANYGYTF.

This clonotype has only a few counts. The chain joins TRBV20-1 to TRBJ1-6; D gene ambiguous. The CDR3 has 13 amino acids. Trimming took off 4 bases at V and 11 bases at J, with 15 bases between the two ends. The V gene's germline CDR1 is DFQATT and CDR2 SNEGSKA (reference sequence). This CDR3 reads CSAKWRDKAPLHF. The CDR3 DNA reads as TGCAGTGCTAAGTGGAGGGATAAGGCACCCCTCCACTTT.

The sample holds a few counts of this clonotype. This rearrangement joins TRBV6-5 to TRBJ2-5, with a tentative D call TRBD1 (6 bases). The V end was cut by 0 bases, the J end by 5 bases, with 16 bases between. The CDR3 consists of 16 residues. CDR1 and CDR2 from the germline V gene are MNHEY and SVGAGI. CDR3 sequence: CASSYSGTSVSETQYF. CDR3 coding DNA: TGTGCCAGCAGTTACTCCGGGACATCTGTTTCGGAGACCCAGTACTTC.

The DNA for the CDR3 is TGTGCCAGCAGTTACTGGCAGGGACGGGACTATGGCTACACCTTC. The encoded protein is CASSYWQGRDYGYTF. The V call is TRBV6-2 or TRBV6-3, the J call TRBJ1-2; D perhaps matches TRBD1 (5 bases). The CDR3 runs to 15 residues. V was pared by 1 base and J by 3 bases, with 12 bases between. The germline gives CDR1 MNHEY, CDR2 SVGEGT.

This clonotype was seen a few times. J is TRBJ2-3 and V is TRBV6-1; maybe TRBD1 (6 bases). Germline loops: CDR1 MNHNS, CDR2 SASEGT. The CDR3 runs to 15 residues. V dropped 2 bases and J dropped 1 base, with 10 bases sitting between them. In nucleotides, the CDR3 is TGTGCCAGCAGTGAATCACAGGGTGGCACAGATACGCAGTATTTT. Its translation: CASSESQGGTDTQYF.

Worth noting for this clonotype: This may be a read error: a much more frequent sequence differs by one nucleotide. The rearrangement joins TRBV4-1 to TRBJ2-7; 11 positions match TRBD2. CDR1 and CDR2 (germline): MGHRA, YSYEKL. CDR3 length equals 17 residues. As DNA, the CDR3 is TGCGCCAGCATCCAAGATTCGGTCGGGACTAGCGGCTACGAGCAGTACTTC. It specifies CASIQDSVGTSGYEQYF.

This rearrangement joins TRBV15 to TRBJ1-1; D remains unclear. This CDR3 has 17 residues. V dropped 8 bases and J dropped 2 bases, with 24 bases sitting between them. Germline V gene data show CDR1 as LNHNV and CDR2 as YYDKDF (reference sequence). For the CDR3, the DNA is TGTGCCACCTTGGGTAGACTAGGGTCAGTACCAAACACTGAAGCTTTCTTT. Translating gives CATLGRLGSVPNTEAFF.

This clonotype was seen a few times. The chain has TRBV10-3 and TRBJ1-1; 8 bases agree with TRBD1. Germline values: CDR1 ENHRY, CDR2 SYGVKD. The CDR3 extends over 15 amino acids. The V segment lost 10 bases and the J segment 1 base; nucleotides outside the gene matches: 11. CDR3 DNA: TGTGCCACCTCACTCGGACAGGGCGGGAACACTGAAGCTTTCTTT. Translating it yields CATSLGQGGNTEAFF.

The genes are TRBV20-1 and TRBJ2-3; possibly TRBD1 or TRBD2 for D (5 bases each). The CDR3 has 16 amino acids. Trimming left V 2 bases short and J 2 bases short, with 17 bases between. The germline CDR1 and CDR2 sequences are DFQATT and SNEGSKA (reference sequence). CDR3 in amino acids: CSARRRGPGDTDTQYF. CDR3 in DNA: TGCAGTGCTAGACGCCGGGGCCCTGGGGACACAGATACGCAGTATTTT.

The chain joins TRBV20-1 to TRBJ2-7; D possibly corresponds to TRBD2 (5 bases). From germline, CDR1 is DFQATT and CDR2 SNEGSKA (reference sequence). CDR3 size: 17 residues. V was cut by 4 bases and J by 0 bases, with 22 bases left in between. CDR3 bases: TGCAGTGCTACGCCTAGCCCCAATCGGTTAAACTCCTACGAGCAGTACTTC. Its translation is CSATPSPNRLNSYEQYF.

At least ten counts were recorded for this clonotype. J is TRBJ2-1 and V is TRBV7-2, with D maybe TRBD2 (6 bases). Germline values: CDR1 SGHTA, CDR2 FQGNSA. CDR3 length: 14 residues. V lost 5 bases to trimming and J lost 5 bases, with 13 bases between them. The CDR3 here is CASSPRWEDNEQFF. The DNA for the CDR3 is TGTGCCAGCAGCCCCAGGTGGGAGGACAATGAGCAGTTCTTC.

This clonotype was observed a few times. J is TRBJ2-1 and V is TRBV6-1; either TRBD1 or TRBD2 may supply D (5 bases each). The CDR3 totals 14 residues. V lost 6 bases and J 4 bases, leaving 13 bases between the germline ends. Germline lookup yields CDR1 MNHNS and CDR2 SASEGT. The CDR3 here is CASRPGQMYNEQFF. Written as DNA, the CDR3 is TGTGCCAGCAGACCGGGGCAGATGTACAATGAGCAGTTCTTC.

V usage is TRBV12-3 or TRBV12-4 and J usage is TRBJ2-7, with 10 bases identical to TRBD1. V shed 7 bases, J shed 1 base, and the junction held 7 bases outside the gene matches. The CDR3 totals 15 residues. The CDR3 reads CASTRDRGPSYEQYF. The CDR3 bases are TGTGCCAGCACTCGGGACAGGGGCCCGTCCTACGAGCAGTACTTC.

This chain links TRBV23-1 with TRBJ1-5; 8 positions agree with TRBD1. TRBV23-1 is classed as an ORF, of uncertain function. The CDR3 sequence is 12 residues long. V lost 10 bases and J lost 9; bases outside the gene matches: 8. The CDR3 loop is CANRQGCLPQHF. DNA for the CDR3: TGCGCCAACCGACAGGGGTGTTTGCCCCAGCATTTT.

This clonotype was observed a few times. The V gene is TRBV12-3 or TRBV12-4, the J gene TRBJ1-6, with 10 nucleotides matching TRBD1. V lost 6 bases to trimming and J lost 9 bases; unmatched junction nucleotides: 5. This CDR3 comprises 14 residues. The CDR3 sequence is CASRPGTGVSPLHF. In DNA, the CDR3 is TGTGCCAGCAGACCCGGGACAGGGGTTTCACCCCTCCACTTT.

This chain uses TRBV27 with TRBJ2-4; 8 nucleotides line up with TRBD2. The CDR3 runs 13 residues. Losses at the gene ends were 7 bases for V and 10 bases for J; bases not matched to a gene: 9. Germline values: CDR1 MNHEY, CDR2 SMNVEV (reference sequence). The CDR3 loop reads CASNPRPGGIQYF. The CDR3 bases are TGTGCCAGCAATCCGAGGCCGGGGGGGATTCAGTACTTC.

The table lists this clonotype with many counts. CDR3 DNA sequence: TGTGCCAGCAGCTTTAGTTCGGGGGGACAAGAGACCCAGTACTTC. Residues: CASSFSSGGQETQYF. This chain connects TRBV7-6 to TRBJ2-5, with 7 bases identical to TRBD2. V shed 3 bases, J shed 2 bases, and the junction held 6 bases outside the gene matches. This CDR3 contains 15 residues. Germline-derived CDR1 and CDR2 are SGHVS and FNYEAQ.

This clonotype has just a few counts. This rearrangement joins TRBV15 to TRBJ1-3, with D perhaps TRBD1 (6 bases). Trimming stripped 0 bases from V and 6 bases from J, with 15 bases between. The CDR3 sequence is 16 residues long. From germline, CDR1 is LNHNV and CDR2 YYDKDF (reference sequence). The CDR3 nucleotides read TGTGCCACCAGCAGAGATGGAGGGGGTTTCGAAAACACCATATATTTT. Protein sequence: CATSRDGGGFENTIYF. Full variable domain (rest looked up from reference TRBV15 and TRBJ1-3): DAMVIQNPRYQVTQFGKPVTLSCSQTLNHNVMYWYQQKSSQAPKLLFHYYDKDFNNEADTPDNFQSRRPNTSFCFLDIRSPGLGDTAMYLCATSRDGGGFENTIYFGEGSWLTVV.